This T cell receptor beta chain was observed in a study of PD-1 blockade in classical Hodgkin lymphoma (TCRdb year 2020). Background on the whole study: A peripheral blood immune signature of response to PD-1 blockade in classical Hodgkin lymphoma was defined using TCR beta sequencing and CyTOF. General findings and caveats noted by the study authors: Baseline TCR diversity was reported to be lower in newly diagnosed patients than in healthy donors, and even lower in relapsed/refractory patients. The study was limited to a single clinical trial cohort, and causes of repertoire differences, possibly disease activity or prior therapy, remained undefined.

The time point label corresponds to: newly diagnosed, previously untreated cHL patient sample. Magnetic negative selection with a Miltenyi CD4+ T cell isolation kit was used to purify CD4+ T cells from thawed PBMCs. To serve as a comparison group for the relapsed/refractory trial patients, PBMCs were sequenced from patients with newly diagnosed, previously untreated classical Hodgkin lymphoma. Peripheral blood was collected in 8 mL Vacutainer Cell Preparation Tubes, from which PBMCs were isolated by centrifugation and then cryopreserved. Purified CD4+ and CD8+ fractions were generated only in cases for which an additional PBMC sample was available. Magnetically labelled cells were removed on LS columns in a quadroMACS separator, and the flow-through was retained as the purified fraction. Notes on this clone: This clone's antigen is unknown. No much larger clone is present one base from it, and per-base qualities are unavailable.

The CDR3 covers 15 residues, taking in both the cysteine and the phenylalanine. The retained sequence is limited to the CDR3, 45 bases, with the frame set at the first base. The germline V gene gives CDR1 as SGHRS and CDR2 as YFSETQ. V is reduced by 4 bases and J by 2 bases, leaving a spacing of 15 bases between them. Genomic DNA was extracted with the Qiagen DNeasy kit from unsorted PBMCs and from negatively selected CD4+ and CD8+ fractions. TCR beta CDR3 regions were subjected to amplification by immunoSEQ multiplex PCR with primers that anneal to V and J segments. Amplification bias was minimized using a synthetic immune receptor repertoire, and residual bias was removed computationally after sequencing. In the paper's pipeline: Custom Python scripts were used to quantify repertoire diversity as the Shannon entropy index. The unsorted, CD4+ and CD8+ repertoires were each analyzed separately, with the exception of combined analyses, where CD4+ and CD8+ sequences were merged in silico. TCRdb stores this immuneACCESS table with in-frame sequences only. Part of the clones is absent; in the studies checked, under half of the shortfall reflects unresolved V genes, and no reason is known for the rest. From that table come the V and J calls and clone size; the DNA was used to work out D and trimming. The sample table holds some 28,000 clones, of which around 92% were seen once. The ten biggest clones cover more than 0.35% of the sample.

The V and J genes are TRBV5-1 and TRBJ1-2, with TRBD1 as a weak D call on 6 bases. Sequencing was done on a sample of CD4+ T cells from blood. The TCR comes from a human donor with classical Hodgkin lymphoma. The DNA is TGCGCCAGCAGCGGGGGTGGGGGCGCCAACTATGGCTACACCTTC. Its protein is CASSGGGGANYGYTF.